Listed here are 10 T cell receptor beta chains from one sample, sequenced in a study of blood T cell repertoires in COVID-19. Profiled with immunoSEQ multiplex PCR; TCRdb holds only in-frame clones, not every one. The sample yields about 130,000 clones, more than 80% seen once. The specimen sequenced was peripheral blood. These receptors came from an older woman with acute or convalescent COVID-19.

The V and J genes are TRBV20-1 and TRBJ2-7; no clear D. The length of the CDR3 is 15 residues. Trimming stripped 3 bases from V and 3 bases from J, with 18 bases between. Germline V gene lookup returns CDR1 DFQATT and CDR2 SNEGSKA (reference sequence). CDR3 DNA sequence: TGCAGTGCTAGTATAAGCCCCGGCGGCATCTACGAGCAGTACTTC. Translating gives CSASISPGGIYEQYF.

The V gene is TRBV6-4, the J gene TRBJ1-2; 8 nucleotides align to TRBD1. There are 14 residues in the CDR3. Germline CDR1 and CDR2: MRHNA and SNTAGT. Losses at the gene ends were 10 bases for V and 4 bases for J; bases not matched to a gene: 11. The CDR3 DNA follows: TGTGCCAACCCTCGGGACAGGTCCCTCTATGGCTACACCTTC. Protein sequence: CANPRDRSLYGYTF.

The V call is TRBV7-2, the J call TRBJ1-4; D is unclear. Trimming removed 5 bases from V and 3 bases from J, with 13 bases in between. The V gene's germline CDR1 is SGHTA and CDR2 FQGNSA. This CDR3 contains 15 residues. The DNA of the CDR3 is TGTGCCAGCAGCCCCTCTATTTCGGCTAATGAAAAACTGTTTTTT. Its protein product is CASSPSISANEKLFF. Together with reference TRBV7-2 and TRBJ1-4, the CDR3 gives the full variable domain: GAGVSQSPSNKVTEKGKDVELRCDPISGHTALYWYRQSLGQGLEFLIYFQGNSAPDKSGLPSDRFSAERTGGSVSTLTIQRTQQEDSAVYLCASSPSISANEKLFFGSGTQLSVL.

This clone was counted between two and nine times. V is TRBV11-3 and J is TRBJ1-1; TRBD1 is a possible D gene (5 bases). Germline V gene lookup returns CDR1 SGHNT and CDR2 YENEEA. V lost 5 bases to trimming and J lost 5 bases, with 15 bases between them. CDR3 length: 14 amino acids. The CDR3 sequence is CASSPSWGATEAFF. The DNA for the CDR3 is TGTGCCAGCAGCCCCAGTTGGGGCGCAACTGAAGCTTTCTTT.

This clone was seen a few times. The V call is TRBV28, the J call TRBJ2-7; D is perhaps TRBD1 (5 bases). This CDR3 is built from 13 residues. V lost 4 bases, J lost 2 bases, and 9 bases lay in between. The V gene's germline CDR1 is MDHEN and CDR2 SYDVKM. CDR3 protein: CASSSAGPYEQYV. CDR3 sequence (DNA): TGTGCCAGCAGTTCCGCAGGGCCCTACGAGCAGTACGTC.

This chain links TRBV5-1 with TRBJ1-1, with 7 bases lining up with TRBD1. CDR1 and CDR2 from the germline V gene are SGHRS and YFSETQ. V lost 4 bases, J lost 5 bases, and 5 bases stayed unmatched. This CDR3 comprises 13 residues. CDR3 sequence: CASSPDRETEAFF. CDR3 DNA: TGCGCCAGCAGCCCCGACAGGGAGACTGAAGCTTTCTTT.

The table lists this clone with a few counts. The genes are TRBV6-6 and TRBJ1-1, with D tentatively TRBD1 (5 bases). CDR3 length equals 15 residues. CDR1 is MNHNY, CDR2 SVGAGI, per germline (reference sequence). V was cut by 0 bases and J by 1 base, with 9 bases left in between. The CDR3 DNA reads as TGTGCCAGCAGTTACTCGCTGCAGGGGAACACTGAAGCTTTCTTT. Amino acid sequence: CASSYSLQGNTEAFF.

This chain joins TRBV7-8 and TRBJ1-1; possibly TRBD1 for D (5 bases). This CDR3 is built from 13 residues. CDR1 and CDR2 (germline): SGHVS, FQNEAQ. The V end was cut by 1 base, the J end by 7 bases, with 10 bases between. The CDR3 sequence is CASSLVPGVEAFF. The CDR3 DNA follows: TGTGCCAGCAGCTTAGTTCCGGGGGTTGAAGCTTTCTTT.

In DNA form, the CDR3 reads TGTGCCAGCAGCCAACCTCGACAGGGGGGGTACAATGAGCAGTTCTTC. It encodes CASSQPRQGGYNEQFF. This chain links TRBV4-2 with TRBJ2-1; 9 positions match TRBD1. V shed 2 bases, J shed 4 bases, and the junction held 6 bases outside the gene matches. Germline-derived CDR1 and CDR2 are LGHNA and YNFKEQ. This CDR3 comprises 16 residues.

This clone was observed once. CDR3 amino acids: CASNPDRVKNTIYF. The CDR3 DNA follows: TGTGCCAGCAACCCGGACAGGGTGAAAAACACCATATATTTT. The rearrangement joins TRBV2 to TRBJ1-3; 8 nucleotides align to TRBD1. The germline V gene encodes CDR1 SNHLY and CDR2 FYNNEI. This CDR3 has 14 residues. Unmatched junction bases numbered 8, after V lost 7 bases and J lost 6 bases.